The 22 T cell receptor beta chains given below trace back to one sample, sequenced in a study of Ad26.COV2.S vaccination and SARS-CoV-2 variants. As to treatment: about 20 received Ad26.COV2.S at low or high dose, single or two shots; about 5 received placebo; per-sample allocation not given. Sampling occurred on day 63 after the first vaccine or placebo injection. Assay: immunoSEQ multiplex PCR; the TCRdb copy retains only in-frame clones and omits some. Here the sample spans 400,000 to 500,000 clones, roughly 88% being singletons. This specimen was peripheral blood, taken in a trial of Ad26.COV2.S vaccine versus placebo. The receptor source for this set is a person between 18 and 65 years old who received the Ad26.COV2.S COVID-19 vaccine or a placebo.

V gene TRBV5-1 combines with J gene TRBJ2-5; the D gene is possibly TRBD1 (6 bases). The length of the CDR3 is 16 residues. Germline V gene lookup returns CDR1 SGHRS and CDR2 YFSETQ. V dropped 4 bases and J dropped 5 bases, with 21 bases sitting between them. CDR3 in DNA: TGCGCCAGCAGCCGTTCCTCCCCACAGGGTGGCGAGACCCAGTACTTC. Its protein is CASSRSSPQGGETQYF.

CDR3 sequence (DNA): TGTGCCAGCGTAGCGGGGGACGCAGATACGCAGTATTTT. Residues: CASVAGDADTQYF. The gene calls are TRBV2 and TRBJ2-3; 9 bases line up with TRBD2. This CDR3 comprises 13 residues. Germline CDR1 is SNHLY and CDR2 is FYNNEI. V lost 8 bases and J lost 4; bases outside the gene matches: 4.

This sequence joins TRBV7-6 and TRBJ1-2; no clear D. V lost 5 bases to trimming and J lost 4 bases, with 17 bases between them. The CDR3 has 15 amino acids. Germline CDR1 is SGHVS and CDR2 is FNYEAQ. CDR3 amino acids: CASSPGILSTYGYTF. Here the CDR3 DNA reads TGTGCCAGCAGCCCCGGGATTTTATCGACCTATGGCTACACCTTC.

This chain connects TRBV30 to TRBJ2-5, with a tentative D call TRBD1 (5 bases). Germline V gene lookup returns CDR1 GTSNPN and CDR2 SVGIG (reference sequence). The CDR3 runs to 13 residues. Trimming pared 4 bases from V and 2 bases from J, leaving 11 bases between. CDR3 region: CAWTGQTQETQYF. In nucleotides, the CDR3 is TGTGCCTGGACAGGGCAGACTCAAGAGACCCAGTACTTC.

The rearrangement uses TRBV11-2 and TRBJ2-5, with D unclear. Trimming cost V 0 bases and J 5 bases, with 10 bases left between them. CDR1 and CDR2 (germline): SGHAT, FQNNGV. The CDR3 spans 14 residues. Here the CDR3 reads CASSLDLVGETQYF. In DNA form, the CDR3 reads TGTGCCAGCAGCTTAGATCTAGTGGGGGAGACCCAGTACTTC.

The chain employs TRBV29-1 and TRBJ2-7; 9 bases map to TRBD2. The germline V gene encodes CDR1 SQVTM and CDR2 ANQGSEA. J lost 3 bases, V lost 6 bases, and 9 bases had no gene match. The CDR3 is 14 residues long. In DNA, the CDR3 is TGCAGCGTGACCCTAGCGGGGCCCGACTACGAGCAGTACTTC. Protein sequence: CSVTLAGPDYEQYF.

The rearrangement uses TRBV5-4 and TRBJ2-7; D might be TRBD2 (6 bases). The CDR3 totals 17 residues. Germline lookup yields CDR1 SGHNT and CDR2 YYREEE (reference sequence). V was shortened by 0 bases and J by 0 bases, with 16 bases between the two germline ends. CDR3 loop: CASSLGGDGGTSYEQYF. The CDR3 coding sequence is TGTGCCAGCAGCTTGGGTGGTGATGGAGGGACCTCCTACGAGCAGTACTTC.

This clone was found once. The rearrangement links TRBV5-1 to TRBJ2-1; TRBD2 matches 10 bases. CDR3 length: 16 residues. Looked up from germline, CDR1 is SGHRS and CDR2 is YFSETQ. The ends lost 0 bases at V and 2 bases at J; junction bases unmatched: 2. The CDR3 sequence: CASSLERGGPYNEQFF. Written as DNA, the CDR3 is TGCGCCAGCAGCTTGGAGCGGGGGGGCCCCTACAATGAGCAGTTCTTC.

This clone was counted only a few times. The chain has TRBV2 and TRBJ1-1; D gene ambiguous. The germline CDR1 and CDR2 sequences are SNHLY and FYNNEI. This CDR3 spans 11 amino acids. Trimming removed 8 bases at V and 7 bases at J, with 11 bases between. This chain's CDR3 is CASEQRREAFF. The CDR3 DNA follows: TGTGCCAGCGAACAGAGGCGTGAAGCTTTCTTT.

The chain is built from TRBV28 and TRBJ1-1; no reliable D call. With 4 bases removed from V and 0 bases from J, the gap between germline ends came to 9 bases. The CDR3 runs to 14 residues. Germline loops: CDR1 MDHEN, CDR2 SYDVKM. The CDR3 spells CASSSRTMNTEAFF. DNA for the CDR3: TGTGCCAGCAGTTCCCGTACGATGAACACTGAAGCTTTCTTT.

The chain carries TRBV20-1 and TRBJ1-2; maybe TRBD1 (6 bases). Trimming cost V 3 bases and J 7 bases, with 9 bases left between them. Per the germline V gene, CDR1 is DFQATT and CDR2 is SNEGSKA (reference sequence). The CDR3 consists of 11 residues. CDR3 bases: TGCAGTGCTAGCCAGGGGACTGGCTACACCTTC. Protein product: CSASQGTGYTF.

The chain joins TRBV3-1 (or the pseudogene TRBV3-2) to TRBJ1-4; D is ambiguous. CDR1 is LGHDT and CDR2 is YNNKEL in the germline V gene (reference sequence). Trimming removed 4 bases from V and 5 bases from J, with 14 bases in between. The CDR3 extends over 15 amino acids. In DNA, the CDR3 is TGTGCCAGCAGCCCCCTCCCGGGCTTAAATGAAAAACTGTTTTTT. It is translated as CASSPLPGLNEKLFF.

Of note for this clone: This is likely a read error, given that the CDR3 carries no conserved phenylalanine or tryptophan at its end. It is unclear where the CDR3 begins or ends on the DNA, so no DNA is shown, and the CDR3 is as TCRdb lists it. This chain joins TRBV28 and TRBJ1-6; the table gives TRBD1 as D, unverified against the DNA. The CDR3 adds up to 12 amino acids, both ends counted. The V gene's germline CDR1 is MDHEN and CDR2 SYDVKM. The CDR3 loop reads CASSLMGHPEFY.

The chain recombines TRBV6-5 with TRBJ1-5; D unclear. The V and J ends lost 11 bases and 5 bases respectively, with 7 bases between them. The germline gives CDR1 MNHEY, CDR2 SVGAGI. The CDR3 consists of 10 residues. Here the CDR3 DNA reads TGTGCCCCCGGATATCAGCCCCAGCATTTT. Protein: CAPGYQPQHF.

The chain employs TRBV28 and TRBJ2-7, with D unresolved. CDR1 and CDR2 (germline): MDHEN, SYDVKM. Trimming stripped 6 bases from V and 2 bases from J, with 11 bases between. The CDR3 extends over 13 amino acids. CDR3 in DNA: TGTGCCAGCAGACCGGGCACCACCTACGAGCAGTACTTC. Translation: CASRPGTTYEQYF.

The chain joins TRBV15 to TRBJ1-2; D unclear. V lost 2 bases and J 2 bases, leaving 12 bases between the germline ends. Germline V gene data show CDR1 as LNHNV and CDR2 as YYDKDF (reference sequence). The CDR3 is 15 amino acids. CDR3 DNA sequence: TGTGCCACCAGCAGATCCCGGACGGTGAACTATGGCTACACCTTC. Translated, it gives CATSRSRTVNYGYTF.

The chain has TRBV7-6 and TRBJ2-7; D not certain. Germline CDR1 is SGHVS and CDR2 is FNYEAQ. The V end was cut by 4 bases, the J end by 5 bases, with 30 bases between. CDR3 length: 19 amino acids. In nucleotides, the CDR3 is TGTGCCAGCAGCTCCGCCCGCCGCCTCCCAGCCTGGTTGTTTCACGAGCAGTACTTC. Translation gives CASSSARRLPAWLFHEQYF.

The gene calls are TRBV29-1 and TRBJ2-1, with TRBD2 matching 10 bases. With 1 base clipped from V and 7 bases from J, the junction kept 4 bases outside the gene matches. The CDR3 runs 14 residues. CDR1 and CDR2 (germline): SQVTM, ANQGSEA. The CDR3 DNA sequence: TGCAGCGTTGAAGTTAGCGGGGGGATGAATGAGCAGTTCTTC. This codes for CSVEVSGGMNEQFF.

CDR3 loop: CASSLVMGANEKLFF. As DNA, the CDR3 is TGTGCCAGCAGCTTAGTTATGGGAGCCAATGAAAAACTGTTTTTT. This sequence joins TRBV7-2 and TRBJ1-4; no reliable D call. Germline V gene sequence: CDR1 SGHTA, CDR2 FQGNSA. This CDR3 spans 15 amino acids. V shed 1 base and J shed 5 bases, with 11 bases lying between them.

The V gene is TRBV2, the J gene TRBJ2-3, with 7 bases matching TRBD1. Germline assignment: CDR1 SNHLY and CDR2 FYNNEI. V dropped 5 bases and J dropped 1; count of bases not matched to a gene: 3. This CDR3 spans 14 amino acids. CDR3 region: CASSWDSRTDTQYF. The CDR3 DNA is TGTGCCAGCAGTTGGGACAGTCGCACAGATACGCAGTATTTT.

This clone was detected once. The sample has other DNA sequences that encode this CDR3 too. The chain recombines TRBV4-1 with TRBJ2-7, with D maybe TRBD2 (5 bases). The CDR3 runs to 11 residues. In germline, CDR1 is MGHRA, CDR2 YSYEKL. Trimming cost V 4 bases and J 5 bases, with 6 bases left between them. CDR3 nucleotide sequence: TGCGCCAGCAGCCCGGGGAACGAGCAGTACTTC. This sequence encodes CASSPGNEQYF.

The rearrangement joins TRBV11-1 to TRBJ1-4, with D possibly matching TRBD1 (5 bases). CDR1 and CDR2 from the germline V gene are SGHAT and FQDESV (reference sequence). The CDR3 is 14 amino acids. V lost 0 bases, J lost 7 bases, and 9 bases lay in between. CDR3 amino acids: CASSLARGSEKLFF. CDR3 coding DNA: TGTGCCAGCAGCTTAGCAAGGGGAAGTGAAAAACTGTTTTTT. Combining the CDR3 with reference TRBV11-1 and TRBJ1-4 gives the whole variable domain EAEVAQSPRYKITEKSQAVAFWCDPISGHATLYWYRQILGQGPELLVQFQDESVVDDSQLPKDRFSAERLKGVDSTLKIQPAELGDSAMYLCASSLARGSEKLFFGSGTQLSVL.